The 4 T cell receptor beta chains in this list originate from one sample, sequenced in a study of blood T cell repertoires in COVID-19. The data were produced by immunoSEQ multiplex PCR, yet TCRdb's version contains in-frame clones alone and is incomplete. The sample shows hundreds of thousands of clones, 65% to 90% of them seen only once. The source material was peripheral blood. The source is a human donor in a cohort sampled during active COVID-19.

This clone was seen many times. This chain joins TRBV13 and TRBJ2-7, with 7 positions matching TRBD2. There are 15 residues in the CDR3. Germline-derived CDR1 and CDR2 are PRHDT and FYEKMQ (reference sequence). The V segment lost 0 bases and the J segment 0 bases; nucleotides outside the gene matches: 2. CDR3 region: CASSLGLADSYEQYF. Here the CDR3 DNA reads TGTGCCAGCAGCTTAGGCCTAGCGGACTCCTACGAGCAGTACTTC.

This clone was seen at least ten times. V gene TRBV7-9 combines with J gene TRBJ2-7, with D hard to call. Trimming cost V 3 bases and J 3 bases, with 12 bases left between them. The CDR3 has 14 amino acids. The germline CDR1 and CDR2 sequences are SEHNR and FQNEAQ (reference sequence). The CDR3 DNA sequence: TGTGCCAGCAGCTTGACTCCCGGTCACTACGAGCAGTACTTC. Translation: CASSLTPGHYEQYF.

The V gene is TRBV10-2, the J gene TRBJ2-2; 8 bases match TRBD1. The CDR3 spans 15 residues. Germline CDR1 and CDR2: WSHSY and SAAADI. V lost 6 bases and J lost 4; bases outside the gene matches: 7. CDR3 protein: CASRTGVLFTGELFF. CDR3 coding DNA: TGCGCCAGCAGGACAGGGGTTTTATTCACCGGGGAGCTGTTTTTT.

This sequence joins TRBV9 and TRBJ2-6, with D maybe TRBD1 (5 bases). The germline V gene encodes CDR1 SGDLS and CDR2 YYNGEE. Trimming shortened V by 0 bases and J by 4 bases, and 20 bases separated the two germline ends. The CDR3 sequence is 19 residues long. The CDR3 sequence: CASSVAGNLGAAGANVLTF. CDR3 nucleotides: TGTGCCAGCAGCGTAGCCGGAAATTTAGGGGCTGCAGGGGCCAACGTCCTGACTTTC. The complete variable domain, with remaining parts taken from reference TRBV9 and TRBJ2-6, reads DSGVTQTPKHLITATGQRVTLRCSPRSGDLSVYWYQQSLDQGLQFLIQYYNGEERAKGNILERFSAQQFPDLHSELNLSSLELGDSALYFCASSVAGNLGAAGANVLTFGAGSRLTVL.